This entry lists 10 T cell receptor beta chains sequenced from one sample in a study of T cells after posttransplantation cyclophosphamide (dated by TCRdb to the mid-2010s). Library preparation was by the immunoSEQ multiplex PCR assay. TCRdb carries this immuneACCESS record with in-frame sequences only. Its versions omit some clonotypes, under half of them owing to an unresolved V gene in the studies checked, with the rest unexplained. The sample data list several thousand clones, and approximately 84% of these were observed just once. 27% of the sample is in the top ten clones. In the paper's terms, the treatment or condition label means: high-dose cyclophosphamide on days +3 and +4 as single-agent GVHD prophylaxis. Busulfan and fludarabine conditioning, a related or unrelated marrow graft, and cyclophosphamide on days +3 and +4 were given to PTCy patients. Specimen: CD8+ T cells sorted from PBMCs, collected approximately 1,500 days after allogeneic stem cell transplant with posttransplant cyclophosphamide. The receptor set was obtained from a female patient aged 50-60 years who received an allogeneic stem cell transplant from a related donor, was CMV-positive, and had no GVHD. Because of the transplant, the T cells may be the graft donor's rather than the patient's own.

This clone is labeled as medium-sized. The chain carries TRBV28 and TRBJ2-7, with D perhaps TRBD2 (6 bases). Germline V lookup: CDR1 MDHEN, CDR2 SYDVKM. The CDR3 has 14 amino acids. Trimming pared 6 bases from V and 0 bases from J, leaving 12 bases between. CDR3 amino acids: CASRARDFSYEQYF. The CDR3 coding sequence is TGTGCCAGCAGGGCCCGGGACTTCTCCTACGAGCAGTACTTC.

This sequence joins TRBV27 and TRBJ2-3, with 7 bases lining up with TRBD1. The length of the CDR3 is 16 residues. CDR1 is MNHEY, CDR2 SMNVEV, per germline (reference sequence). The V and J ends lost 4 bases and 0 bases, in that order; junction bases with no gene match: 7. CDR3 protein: CASSSGTVESTDTQYF. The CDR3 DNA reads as TGTGCCAGCAGTTCCGGGACAGTAGAAAGCACAGATACGCAGTATTTT.

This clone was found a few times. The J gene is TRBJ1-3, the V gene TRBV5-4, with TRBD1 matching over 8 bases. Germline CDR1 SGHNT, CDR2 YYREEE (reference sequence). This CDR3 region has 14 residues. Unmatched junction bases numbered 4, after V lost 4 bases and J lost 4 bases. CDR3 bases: TGTGCCAGCAGCCAGGGGGACAGGGGAAACACCATATATTTT. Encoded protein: CASSQGDRGNTIYF.

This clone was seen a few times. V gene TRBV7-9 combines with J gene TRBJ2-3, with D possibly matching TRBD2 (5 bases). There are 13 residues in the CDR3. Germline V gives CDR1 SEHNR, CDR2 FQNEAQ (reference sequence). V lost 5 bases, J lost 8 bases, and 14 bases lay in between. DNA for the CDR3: TGTGCCAGCAGCGTAAGTCTAGCCCCTACGCAGTATTTT. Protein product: CASSVSLAPTQYF.

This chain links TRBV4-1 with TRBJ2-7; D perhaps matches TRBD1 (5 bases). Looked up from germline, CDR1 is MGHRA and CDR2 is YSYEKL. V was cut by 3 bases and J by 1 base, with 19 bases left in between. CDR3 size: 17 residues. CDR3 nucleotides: TGCGCCAGCAGCCAGAGAGACAGCCTCGGTAGGTCCTACGAGCAGTACTTC. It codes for CASSQRDSLGRSYEQYF.

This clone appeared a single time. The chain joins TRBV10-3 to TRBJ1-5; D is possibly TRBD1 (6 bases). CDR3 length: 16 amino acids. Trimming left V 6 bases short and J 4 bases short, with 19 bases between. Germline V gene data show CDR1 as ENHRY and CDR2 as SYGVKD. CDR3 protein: CAISVSQGIGNQPQHF. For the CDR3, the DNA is TGTGCCATCAGCGTGTCTCAGGGGATCGGTAATCAGCCCCAGCATTTT.

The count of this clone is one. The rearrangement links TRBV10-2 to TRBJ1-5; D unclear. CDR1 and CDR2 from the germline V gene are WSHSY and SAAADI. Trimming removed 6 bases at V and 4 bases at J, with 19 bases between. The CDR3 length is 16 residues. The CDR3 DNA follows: TGCGCCAGCAGCTCCATTTCTTGGCCGGGGAATCAGCCCCAGCATTTT. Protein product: CASSSISWPGNQPQHF.

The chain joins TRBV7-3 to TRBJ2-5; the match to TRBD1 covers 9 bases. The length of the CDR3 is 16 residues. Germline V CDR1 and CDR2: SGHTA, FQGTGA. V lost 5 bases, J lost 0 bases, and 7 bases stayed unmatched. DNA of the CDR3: TGTGCCAGCAGCGCCGCCGGGACAGGGTACCAAGAGACCCAGTACTTC. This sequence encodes CASSAAGTGYQETQYF.

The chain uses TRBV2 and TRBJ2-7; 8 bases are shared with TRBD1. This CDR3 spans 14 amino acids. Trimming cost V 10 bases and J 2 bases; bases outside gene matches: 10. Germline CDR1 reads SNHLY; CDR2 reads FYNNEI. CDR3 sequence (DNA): TGTGCCATCCTACAATGGACAGGGACCTACGAGCAGTACTTC. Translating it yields CAILQWTGTYEQYF.

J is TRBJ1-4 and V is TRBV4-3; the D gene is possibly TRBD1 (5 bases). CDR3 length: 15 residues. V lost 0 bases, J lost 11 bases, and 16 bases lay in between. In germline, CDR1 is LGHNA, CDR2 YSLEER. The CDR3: CASSQDGQGGEKLFF. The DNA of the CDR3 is TGCGCCAGCAGCCAAGATGGGCAGGGAGGCGAGAAACTGTTTTTT.